The clone carrying this TCR beta chain was counted only a few times. Its antigen is undetermined. This sample stems from a study of response to subunit inactivated influenza vaccine. General study results and limits: Seasonal influenza vaccination, on each occasion, was suggested by the authors to recruit few new T cells.

TCRdb called the RT-PCR reads again in MiXCR, with one record for every CDR3 protein. Of more than 600,000 distinct CDR3 sequences in the sample, approximately 18% were seen once. The CDR3 length is 14 residues. Trimming removed 5 bases at V and 0 bases at J, with 10 bases between. The J gene is TRBJ1-1, the V gene TRBV12-3 or TRBV12-4; weak D call: TRBD1 (6 bases). The sample was PBMCs from blood, taken less than 6 days after vaccination. The clonotype comes from a man in his forties or fifties who received an inactivated influenza vaccine. CDR3 sequence (DNA): TGTGCCAGCAGTACAGGGCCGATGAACACTGAAGCTTTCTTT. Translated: CASSTGPMNTEAFF.